Shown below are 27 T cell receptor beta chains from a single sample sequenced in a study of OX40 agonist ivuxolimab in advanced cancers. The method was immunoSEQ multiplex PCR; TCRdb's version includes in-frame clones alone and lacks a portion of them. The top ten clones hold about 0.7% of a sample with 60,000 to 90,000 clones, approximately 83% of them seen once. The material sequenced was CD4+ or CD8+ T cells sorted from blood, taken in a trial of the OX40 agonist ivuxolimab. These receptor sequences come from an adult with an advanced solid tumor such as melanoma, head and neck, liver or kidney cancer.

The V gene is TRBV6-5, the J gene TRBJ1-2; 9 positions match TRBD1. The germline V gene has CDR1 MNHEY and CDR2 SVGAGI. The CDR3 is 14 residues long. The V and J ends lost 6 bases and 6 bases, in that order; junction bases with no gene match: 8. CDR3 nucleotide sequence: TGTGCCAGCAGGCAGGATACAGGGGGCGATGGCTACACCTTC. Protein sequence: CASRQDTGGDGYTF.

The chain couples TRBV2 to TRBJ1-5, with 8 bases aligning to TRBD1. The V and J ends lost 10 bases and 4 bases, in that order; junction bases with no gene match: 9. The length of the CDR3 is 14 residues. Germline values: CDR1 SNHLY, CDR2 FYNNEI. CDR3 coding DNA: TGTGCCACCCAAAAAGGGACAGGAAATCAGCCCCAGCATTTT. Translation gives CATQKGTGNQPQHF.

This chain uses TRBV10-3 with TRBJ2-7; D is possibly TRBD1 or TRBD2 (5 bases each). The V and J ends lost 0 bases and 3 bases respectively, with 21 bases between them. The CDR3 spans 18 residues. From germline, CDR1 is ENHRY and CDR2 SYGVKD. The CDR3, as DNA: TGTGCCATCAGTGAGTCCGGACGGGGCGCCTGGGACGACTACGAGCAGTACTTC. Its protein is CAISESGRGAWDDYEQYF.

The CDR3 DNA sequence: TGTGCCAGCAGCCCACCCCACACAGATACGCAGTATTTT. Its translation: CASSPPHTDTQYF. V and J are TRBV11-3 and TRBJ2-3; no reliable D call. The CDR3 loop spans 13 amino acids. The germline V and J ends were trimmed by 5 bases and 2 bases, with 8 bases remaining between them. The germline V gene has CDR1 SGHNT and CDR2 YENEEA.

The chain is built from TRBV27 and TRBJ2-5; 9 bases line up with TRBD1. The CDR3 sequence is 15 residues long. In germline, CDR1 is MNHEY, CDR2 SMNVEV (reference sequence). With V trimmed by 5 bases and J by 7 bases, 11 bases remained unmatched. The CDR3 DNA reads TGTGCCAGCAGTCAACCGGGACAGGGTTTAGGGACCCAGTACTTC. Residues: CASSQPGQGLGTQYF.

This clone was detected only once. The V and J genes are TRBV6-1 and TRBJ2-7, with D perhaps TRBD1 or TRBD2 (5 bases each). CDR3 length: 13 residues. Trimming left V 4 bases short and J 7 bases short, with 14 bases between. Germline CDR1 reads MNHNS; CDR2 reads SASEGT. CDR3 region: CASSARDPGEQYF. CDR3 DNA: TGTGCCAGCAGTGCCCGGGACCCGGGGGAGCAGTACTTC.

The V and J genes are TRBV5-4 and TRBJ1-3, with 8 nucleotides matching TRBD1. Germline V CDR1 and CDR2: SGHNT, YYREEE (reference sequence). This CDR3 is built from 17 residues. Trimming removed 3 bases from V and 1 base from J; junction bases left unmatched: 9. The CDR3 loop reads CASSSARTGRSGNTIYF. The CDR3 coding sequence is TGTGCCAGCAGCTCTGCTCGGACAGGGCGGTCTGGAAACACCATATATTTT.

The chain has TRBV7-2 and TRBJ2-3; D possibly uses TRBD1 or TRBD2 (5 bases each). V gave up 4 bases and J gave up 2 bases, with 13 bases separating them. CDR3 size: 15 residues. Germline lookup yields CDR1 SGHTA and CDR2 FQGNSA. The CDR3 DNA reads as TGTGCCAGCAGCTCGGCCGGGACCTTCACAGATACGCAGTATTTT. This sequence encodes CASSSAGTFTDTQYF.

The chain combines TRBV7-2 with TRBJ2-1; TRBD1 matches 7 bases. Germline CDR1 reads SGHTA; CDR2 reads FQGNSA. CDR3 length: 15 residues. The J segment lost 7 bases and the V segment lost 1 base, leaving 7 bases of the junction unmatched. CDR3 bases: TGTGCCAGCAGCTTAGTCGCGACAGGGACGAATGAGCAGTTCTTC. Its protein product is CASSLVATGTNEQFF.

This clone was detected many times. At the DNA level, this CDR3 is encoded by other sequences in the same sample as well. This chain uses TRBV2 with TRBJ1-5; TRBD1 matches 7 bases. The CDR3 is 17 residues long. Per germline, CDR1 SNHLY and CDR2 FYNNEI. The V segment lost 6 bases and the J segment 0 bases; nucleotides outside the gene matches: 11. CDR3 residues: CASRRGQPVNSNQPQHF. The CDR3 nucleotides are TGTGCCAGCAGGCGGGGACAGCCAGTAAATAGCAATCAGCCCCAGCATTTT.

V and J are TRBV9 and TRBJ1-5, with 7 bases identical to TRBD1. The CDR3 runs 15 residues. From germline, CDR1 is SGDLS and CDR2 YYNGEE. Germline trimming cut 3 bases from V and 7 bases from J; bases unmatched to any gene: 10. CDR3 bases: TGTGCCAGCAGCGGAACAGGGGCGCTGGGGCAGCCCCAGCATTTT. Its protein product is CASSGTGALGQPQHF.

J is TRBJ2-1 and V is TRBV11-1; 11 bases agree with TRBD2. Germline V gene data show CDR1 as SGHAT and CDR2 as FQDESV (reference sequence). The V and J ends lost 5 bases and 3 bases, in that order; junction bases with no gene match: 9. This CDR3 has 17 residues. CDR3 residues: CASSPRTSGLIYNEQFF. The DNA for the CDR3 is TGTGCCAGCAGCCCCCGGACTAGCGGGCTTATCTACAATGAGCAGTTCTTC.

The chain carries TRBV5-4 and TRBJ2-5, with 9 bases that match TRBD1. TRBJ2-7 explains the end of the DNA better; the J call may be wrong. CDR1 SGHNT and CDR2 YYREEE come from the germline V gene (reference sequence). The CDR3 spans 14 residues. CDR3 in DNA: TGTGCCAGCAGACCCGACAGGGGGAACTACGAGCAGTACTTC. It yields the protein CASRPDRGNYEQYF.

This chain joins TRBV6-5 and TRBJ2-7; no definite D call. The ends were cut back, 6 bases at V and 5 bases at J, with 11 bases in the middle. The CDR3 runs 12 residues. Germline V gives CDR1 MNHEY, CDR2 SVGAGI. CDR3: CASSPRFHEQYF. In DNA form, the CDR3 reads TGTGCCAGCAGCCCGAGATTCCACGAGCAGTACTTC.

J is TRBJ1-2 and V is TRBV25-1; D is uncertain. Trimming removed 2 bases at V and 1 base at J, with 8 bases between. This CDR3 region has 14 residues. The V gene's germline CDR1 is MGHDK and CDR2 SYGVNS. CDR3 in amino acids: CASSERRDNYGYTF. DNA for the CDR3: TGTGCCAGCAGTGAAAGGAGGGATAACTATGGCTACACCTTC.

The chain links TRBV2 to TRBJ1-5, with 7 bases lining up with TRBD1. CDR1 is SNHLY and CDR2 is FYNNEI in the germline V gene. CDR3 length: 14 amino acids. Germline trimming cut 4 bases from V and 3 bases from J; bases unmatched to any gene: 3. CDR3 sequence reads: CASSVQGNNQPQHF. In DNA form, the CDR3 reads TGTGCCAGCAGTGTACAGGGGAACAATCAGCCCCAGCATTTT.

This clone occurred a few times. V and J are TRBV6-1 and TRBJ2-3, with TRBD1 identical over 10 bases. CDR1 is MNHNS and CDR2 is SASEGT in the germline V gene. V was clipped by 0 bases and J by 4 bases; unmatched bases: 4. The CDR3 extends over 16 amino acids. The CDR3 spells CASSEATGQGSDTQYF. As DNA, the CDR3 is TGTGCCAGCAGTGAAGCGACGGGACAGGGGTCAGATACGCAGTATTTT.

This clone was detected only a few times. The V and J genes are TRBV4-3 and TRBJ2-5; 12 nucleotides align to TRBD2. V shed 1 base and J 1 base; nucleotides not matched to a gene: 7. The CDR3 extends over 18 amino acids. Germline CDR1 reads LGHNA; CDR2 reads YSLEER. The CDR3 region has the DNA TGCGCCAGCAGCCAAGGACTACTAGCGGGAGGAACCCAAGAGACCCAGTACTTC. Residues: CASSQGLLAGGTQETQYF.

DNA of the CDR3: TGTGCCAGCAGCGTGACTAGCGGAACGAACACCGGGGAGCTGTTTTTT. Amino acid sequence: CASSVTSGTNTGELFF. The rearrangement links TRBV9 to TRBJ2-2, with 9 bases that match TRBD2. V trimming: 2 bases; J trimming: 0 bases; junction bases outside the gene matches: 2. The CDR3 has 16 amino acids. The germline gives CDR1 SGDLS, CDR2 YYNGEE.

The chain is built from TRBV29-1 and TRBJ1-5, with a weak D call TRBD1 (5 bases). The germline V and J ends were trimmed by 4 bases and 4 bases, with 14 bases remaining between them. This CDR3 is built from 14 residues. Per germline, CDR1 SQVTM and CDR2 ANQGSEA. CDR3 sequence reads: CSVVPGTGNQPQHF. The CDR3 DNA reads as TGCAGCGTTGTCCCCGGGACGGGGAATCAGCCCCAGCATTTT.

The rearrangement uses TRBV29-1 and TRBJ2-3; 11 bases are a match to TRBD2. The CDR3 totals 16 residues. The J segment lost 2 bases and the V segment lost 7 bases, leaving 11 bases of the junction unmatched. Germline CDR1 SQVTM, CDR2 ANQGSEA. CDR3 bases: TGCAGCGCCAAAGGGGGACTAGCGGTAATCACAGATACGCAGTATTTT. Amino acids: CSAKGGLAVITDTQYF.

A note on this clone: Other DNA sequences in the sample encode the same CDR3. The J gene is TRBJ2-2, the V gene TRBV27, with 13 bases identical to TRBD2. Germline CDR1 reads MNHEY; CDR2 reads SMNVEV (reference sequence). Unmatched junction bases numbered 23, after V lost 6 bases and J lost 4 bases. The CDR3 is 22 amino acids. Written as DNA, the CDR3 is TGTGCCAGCAGAATATTAGGACTTTGGACTAGCGGGAGAGGTCGGCGCACCGGGGAGCTGTTTTTT. Amino acid sequence: CASRILGLWTSGRGRRTGELFF.

CDR3 amino acids: CASSFRFDRGTLHF. The CDR3, as DNA: TGTGCCAGCAGCTTTCGGTTCGACCGGGGCACCCTCCACTTT. This chain connects TRBV5-4 to TRBJ1-6; a possible D gene is TRBD1 (5 bases). Germline CDR1 is SGHNT and CDR2 is YYREEE (reference sequence). The length of the CDR3 is 14 residues. Trimming removed 2 bases at V and 14 bases at J, with 17 bases between.

The CDR3 bases are TGTGCCAGCAGCCCGATCGGGGACACTGAAGCTTTCTTT. Encoded protein: CASSPIGDTEAFF. The genes are TRBV7-9 and TRBJ1-1; D unresolved. CDR1 is SEHNR, CDR2 FQNEAQ, per germline (reference sequence). The CDR3 has 13 amino acids. The V gene lost 5 bases and the J gene lost 3 bases, with 10 bases spanning the gap.

This chain connects TRBV6-6 to TRBJ2-3; no definite D call. This CDR3 contains 11 residues. CDR1 MNHNY and CDR2 SVGAGI come from the germline V gene (reference sequence). Between the trimmed V and J ends, which lost 7 bases and 2 bases, there was a span of 4 bases. As DNA, the CDR3 is TGTGCCAGCATCTTCACAGATACGCAGTATTTT. This encodes CASIFTDTQYF.

This sequence joins TRBV6-6 and TRBJ1-5; 8 bases fit TRBD1. This CDR3 region has 15 residues. The J segment lost 9 bases and the V segment lost 5 bases, leaving 12 bases of the junction unmatched. Germline CDR1 reads MNHNY; CDR2 reads SVGAGI (reference sequence). The CDR3, as DNA: TGTGCCAGCAGTCACAAAGGACAGGGCCTATCGCCCCAGCATTTT. It specifies CASSHKGQGLSPQHF.

The gene calls are TRBV11-2 and TRBJ2-3; a possible D gene is TRBD2 (6 bases). Germline V gene lookup returns CDR1 SGHAT and CDR2 FQNNGV. Trimming left V 6 bases short and J 0 bases short, with 10 bases between. This CDR3 has 14 residues. CDR3 in amino acids: CASRPGLSTDTQYF. CDR3 bases: TGTGCCAGCAGGCCGGGACTGAGCACAGATACGCAGTATTTT.